A selection of T cell receptor beta chains follows, all from one sample in a study of vaccination effects on CD4 cells after COVID-19. Libraries were prepared by immunoSEQ multiplex PCR; TCRdb keeps only in-frame clonotypes and omits some of them. The table includes about 40,000 clones, around two thirds detected once. These receptors are not linked to any known antigen. This specimen consisted of CD4+ T cells from PBMCs cultured without peptide, obtained after COVID-19 vaccination. These receptors originate from a human donor who received a COVID-19 vaccine. The CDR3 runs from the conserved cysteine through the conserved F or W. D genes are given only for firm matches. Some rows mark clone size as missing; the rest say once, few, many or name a class of expanded clone.

CASSATGTAVNEKLFF TGTGCCAGCAGCGCCACCGGGACAGCGGTTAATGAAAAACTGTTTTTT TRBJ1-4 NA TRBV7-9 TRBD1
CASSIQGRGGRTDTQYF TGTGCCAGCAGCATCCAGGGGAGGGGGGGCCGGACAGATACGCAGTATTTT TRBJ2-3 few TRBV9 NA
CASSDITRQETQYF TGTGCCAGCAGTGACATCACCCGGCAAGAGACCCAGTACTTC TRBJ2-5 NA TRBV5-6 NA
CATSVSDTSRPEQFF TGTGCCACCAGTGTCAGCGACACCTCCCGACCTGAGCAGTTCTTC TRBJ2-1 NA TRBV24-1 NA
CATSVAGFNEQFF TGTGCCACCAGCGTAGCGGGATTCAATGAGCAGTTCTTC TRBJ2-1 few TRBV24-1 TRBD2
CGGGRGSGRYEQYF TGTGGCGGAGGAAGAGGTAGCGGGAGGTACGAGCAGTACTTC TRBJ2-7 few TRBV6-5 TRBD2
CASSVDSYSGNTIYF TGCGCCAGCAGCGTGGACAGTTACTCTGGAAACACCATATATTTT TRBJ1-3 NA TRBV5-1 NA
CASSQPGAKNIQYF TGTGCCAGTAGTCAGCCCGGAGCCAAAAACATTCAGTACTTC TRBJ2-4 NA TRBV19 NA
CASSHPSAIVLYEQYF TGCGCCAGCAGTCATCCTAGCGCCATCGTACTCTACGAGCAGTACTTC TRBJ2-7 NA TRBV23-1 NA
CASSDRAQETQYF TGCGCCAGCAGCGACAGGGCTCAAGAGACCCAGTACTTC TRBJ2-5 NA TRBV5-1 TRBD1
CASSVGQGATYEQYF TGTGCCAGCAGCGTAGGACAGGGGGCCACCTACGAGCAGTACTTC TRBJ2-7 NA TRBV9 TRBD1
CASSIGGNNEKLFF TGTGCCAGTAGTATAGGGGGAAATAATGAAAAACTGTTTTTT TRBJ1-4 NA TRBV19 NA
CASSQDRGQPNTGELFF TGTGCCAGCAGTCAAGACAGGGGTCAGCCCAACACCGGGGAGCTGTTTTTT TRBJ2-2 once TRBV27 TRBD1
CASRIRGLAGASSYEQYF TGTGCCAGCAGAATAAGAGGACTAGCGGGGGCAAGCTCCTACGAGCAGTACTTC TRBJ2-7 NA TRBV7-2 TRBD2
CASIPGTGGSYGYTF TGTGCCAGTATCCCCGGGACAGGGGGCTCGTATGGCTACACCTTC TRBJ1-2 NA TRBV19 TRBD1
CASSFHWNREQYF TGTGCCAGCAGCTTTCACTGGAATCGCGAGCAGTACTTC TRBJ2-7 NA TRBV11-3 NA
CASSGQGAFSGNTIYF TGTGCCAGCAGCGGCCAGGGGGCCTTCTCTGGAAACACCATATATTTT TRBJ1-3 NA TRBV9 TRBD1
CSASQVEKLFF TGCAGTGCTAGCCAGGTTGAAAAACTGTTTTTT TRBJ1-4 NA TRBV20-1 NA
CASSEGLAGYNEQFF TGTGCCAGCAGTGAGGGACTAGCGGGGTACAATGAGCAGTTCTTC TRBJ2-1 once TRBV6-4 TRBD2
CASSRDTMQEKLFF TGTGCCAGCAGCCGGGACACGATGCAAGAAAAACTGTTTTTT TRBJ1-4 NA TRBV7-9 NA
CASSTQAGVYNEQFF TGTGCCAGTAGTACCCAAGCGGGAGTTTACAATGAGCAGTTCTTC TRBJ2-1 few TRBV19 TRBD2
CASSSGLADSYEQYF TGTGCCAGCTCATCTGGACTAGCGGACTCCTACGAGCAGTACTTC TRBJ2-7 NA TRBV18 TRBD2
CSASRGNQPQHF TGCAGTGCTAGTAGGGGTAATCAGCCCCAGCATTTT TRBJ1-5 NA TRBV20-1 NA
CASSDRGANEKLFF TGTGCCAGCAGTGACAGGGGTGCTAATGAAAAACTGTTTTTT TRBJ1-4 NA TRBV25-1 NA
CASSRGITGLAGAVQNEQFF TGCGCCAGCAGCCGCGGAATCACGGGACTAGCGGGGGCCGTCCAGAATGAGCAGTTCTTC TRBJ2-1 once TRBV4-1 TRBD2
CASSRSETSTSGETQYF TGTGCCAGCAGCCGCTCCGAGACTAGCACTTCAGGAGAGACCCAGTACTTC TRBJ2-5 NA TRBV4-2 TRBD2
CASSLAPGTSYNEQFF TGTGCCAGCAGCTTGGCCCCGGGAACTTCCTACAATGAGCAGTTCTTC TRBJ2-1 few TRBV5-4 NA
CASKTGPSNEKLFF TGTGCCAGCAAAACGGGGCCGTCTAATGAAAAACTGTTTTTT TRBJ1-4 NA TRBV19 NA
CASSIVGAGSPEAFF TGTGCCAGTAGTATAGTAGGGGCAGGGAGTCCTGAAGCTTTCTTT TRBJ1-1 NA TRBV19 NA
CASSEGLVGEQFF TGTGCCAGCAGTGAAGGACTAGTCGGTGAGCAGTTCTTC TRBJ2-1 NA TRBV2 NA
CASSPVVLNQPQHF TGTGCCAGCAGCCCTGTGGTGCTTAATCAGCCCCAGCATTTT TRBJ1-5 few TRBV13 NA
CASSIVGGSVSSEQFF TGTGCCAGTAGTATAGTAGGCGGGAGTGTATCGTCTGAGCAGTTCTTC TRBJ2-1 few TRBV19 TRBD2
CASSQVVRGGRYGYTF TGCGCCAGCAGCCAAGTCGTCCGAGGGGGCAGATATGGCTACACCTTC TRBJ1-2 NA TRBV4-1 TRBD1
CASSLDGTGYEQYF TGTGCCAGCAGCTTAGATGGGACGGGCTACGAGCAGTACTTC TRBJ2-7 few TRBV11-2 NA
CASSPRASGKVNTGELFF TGTGCCAGCAGCCCCCGCGCTAGCGGGAAGGTGAACACCGGGGAGCTGTTTTTT TRBJ2-2 NA TRBV9 TRBD2
CASSQGFSPGAPAHHLNTEAFF TGCGCCAGCAGCCAAGGTTTCAGCCCGGGGGCGCCGGCCCACCACCTGAACACTGAAGCTTTCTTT TRBJ1-1 few TRBV4-1 NA
CASHRGHPEAPLHF TGTGCCAGCCATCGGGGCCACCCTGAGGCCCCCCTCCACTTT TRBJ1-6 few TRBV25-1 NA
CASSSGLASTDTQYF TGCGCCAGCAGCTCGGGACTGGCTAGCACAGATACGCAGTATTTT TRBJ2-3 NA TRBV5-1 NA
CASSLDGTSGVSAGANVLTF TGCGCCAGCAGCTTGGACGGGACTAGCGGGGTAAGCGCTGGGGCCAACGTCCTGACTTTC TRBJ2-6 NA TRBV5-1 TRBD2
CASSDGQANYGYTF TGTGCCAGCAGCGATGGACAGGCTAACTATGGCTACACCTTC TRBJ1-2 NA TRBV9 TRBD1
CASSPREDSPLHF TGTGCCAGCAGCCCACGGGAGGATTCACCCCTCCACTTT TRBJ1-6 once TRBV5-6 NA
CSASGLTGGRTDTQYF TGCAGTGCTAGTGGATTGACAGGGGGCCGCACAGATACGCAGTATTTT TRBJ2-3 NA TRBV20-1 TRBD1
CASSPSGQVYGYTF TGTGCCAGCTCACCGAGCGGACAGGTCTATGGCTACACCTTC TRBJ1-2 NA TRBV18 TRBD1
CASSSHSTGYGNTIYF TGTGCCAGCAGCTCGCATTCCACAGGGTATGGAAACACCATATATTTT TRBJ1-3 NA TRBV7-9 NA
CASISGSGANVLTF TGTGCCAGCATTAGCGGCTCTGGGGCCAACGTCCTGACTTTC TRBJ2-6 NA TRBV6-5 NA
CATSDLFGELFF TGTGCCACCAGTGATTTATTCGGGGAGCTGTTTTTT TRBJ2-2 NA TRBV24-1 NA
CASSFSGNYEQYF TGTGCCAGCAGTTTTTCAGGGAACTACGAGCAGTACTTC TRBJ2-7 NA TRBV12-3/TRBV12-4 NA
CASRASGGAFGELFF TGTGCCAGCAGAGCTAGCGGGGGGGCTTTCGGGGAGCTGTTTTTT TRBJ2-2 NA TRBV2 TRBD2
CASSYSSGQGGYTF TGTGCCAGCAGTTACTCATCTGGGCAGGGAGGCTACACCTTC TRBJ1-2 NA TRBV6-6 NA
CASSKTSGGLNIQYF TGTGCCAGCAGTAAGACTAGCGGGGGCCTAAACATTCAGTACTTC TRBJ2-4 NA TRBV2 TRBD2
CASRGQAHYGYTF TGTGCCAGCAGGGGACAGGCGCACTATGGCTACACCTTC TRBJ1-2 NA TRBV2 TRBD1
CASSEVTRDQPQHF TGTGCCAGCAGTGAAGTTACGAGGGATCAGCCCCAGCATTTT TRBJ1-5 NA TRBV6-1 NA
CASSKTGPSEAFF TGTGCCAGCAGCAAGACAGGGCCCTCTGAAGCTTTCTTT TRBJ1-1 NA TRBV6-5 TRBD1
CASSEVRGWNSPLHF TGTGCCAGCAGTGAAGTCAGGGGATGGAATTCACCCCTCCACTTT TRBJ1-6 medium-sized TRBV2 NA
CASSRGPGLAGGNTGELFF TGTGCCAGCAGCAGGGGGCCGGGACTAGCGGGAGGAAACACCGGGGAGCTGTTTTTT TRBJ2-2 NA TRBV3-1/TRBV3-2 TRBD2
CASSLASSGNPDTQYF TGCGCCAGCAGCCTCGCCTCTAGCGGAAACCCAGATACGCAGTATTTT TRBJ2-3 NA TRBV5-1 TRBD2
CASSSDGEETQYF TGCGCCAGCAGCTCAGATGGGGAGGAGACCCAGTACTTC TRBJ2-5 NA TRBV5-1 NA
CASSYAQGAEAFF TGTGCCAGCAGTTACGCACAGGGGGCTGAAGCTTTCTTT TRBJ1-1 few TRBV6-5 TRBD1